This TCR beta chain was found in a study of T cells after yellow fever vaccination. This clonotype was found many times. Antigen specificity is unknown. Trimming shortened V by 7 bases and J by 10 bases, and 19 bases separated the two germline ends. The CDR3 covers 13 residues. CDR1 is MNHEY, CDR2 SVGEGT, per germline. UMIs and a universal primer site were added when TCR cDNA was made by 5'RACE template switching. TCRdb used MiXCR to reprocess the 5' RACE reads, holding one entry per CDR3 protein. Of roughly 65,000 distinct CDR3 sequences in the sample, around 6.2% were seen once. Broader study findings: From the bulk population, abundant clonotypes could contaminate and appear within FACS-sorted repertoires. Although the secondary response was weaker, it peaked faster, at day 5 versus 15.

The chain carries TRBV6-2 or TRBV6-3 and TRBJ1-2, with D perhaps TRBD1 (5 bases). The specimen was CD4+ T cells sorted from PBMCs, collected approximately 16 days after the first yellow fever vaccination. This clonotype originated in a man aged 18 to 29 who received the YFV17D yellow fever vaccine. The CDR3 here is CASKQAEQRIYTF. CDR3 in DNA: TGTGCCAGCAAACAGGCGGAACAGAGGATCTACACCTTC.